This paragraph covers one T cell receptor beta chain sequence. The V and J ends lost 6 bases and 4 bases, in that order; junction bases with no gene match: 3. CDR1 and CDR2 (germline): KGHSH, LQKENI. The CDR3 extends over 13 amino acids. Semi-nested PCR with Nested Universal Primer A followed constant-region reverse priming of full-length variable regions. TCRdb redid the calling of the 5' RACE reads with MiXCR, one entry per CDR3 protein. Here the sample spans about 40,000 distinct CDR3 sequences, approximately 17% being singletons. Naive CD4+ cells had CD25+ Tregs removed. The sequenced sample consisted of naive CD4+ T cells sorted from a lymph node. The subset: naive CD4+ T cells, CD4+CD45RA+CD25-. The sequence derives from a female donor with breast cancer. This chain uses TRBV18 with TRBJ2-5; TRBD1 matches at 9 bases. The CDR3 here is CASSMDRGETQYF. In nucleotides, the CDR3 is TGTGCCAGCTCTATGGACAGGGGAGAGACCCAGTACTTC. The full variable domain, in which reference TRBV18 and TRBJ2-5 provide the parts outside the CDR3, is NAGVMQNPRHLVRRRGQEARLRCSPMKGHSHVYWYRQLPEEGLKFMVYLQKENIIDESGMPKERFSAEFPKEGPSILRIQQVVRGDSAAYFCASSMDRGETQYFGPGTRLLVL.